This T cell receptor beta chain was recorded in a study of T cell responses to AZD1222 COVID-19 vaccine. About this clone itself: Its specificity is not known.

Trimming removed 7 bases at V and 1 base at J, with 10 bases between. This CDR3 has 12 residues. Germline V gives CDR1 SQVTM, CDR2 ANQGSEA. Clones were sequenced by immunoSEQ multiplex PCR, and TCRdb holds only the in-frame ones, with some missing. The sample shows 150,000 to 200,000 clones, about 90% of them seen only once. Study-wide results and limits: Spike-specific TCR breadth and depth rose after two AZD1222 doses.

The receptor was isolated from an adult who received the AZD1222 COVID-19 vaccine. V gene TRBV29-1 combines with J gene TRBJ1-1; maybe TRBD1 (5 bases). Here the sequenced sample was peripheral blood, taken 28 days after the second AZD1222 dose. CDR3 loop: CSATEQNTEAFF. The CDR3 DNA sequence: TGCAGCGCGACAGAACAGAACACTGAAGCTTTCTTT.